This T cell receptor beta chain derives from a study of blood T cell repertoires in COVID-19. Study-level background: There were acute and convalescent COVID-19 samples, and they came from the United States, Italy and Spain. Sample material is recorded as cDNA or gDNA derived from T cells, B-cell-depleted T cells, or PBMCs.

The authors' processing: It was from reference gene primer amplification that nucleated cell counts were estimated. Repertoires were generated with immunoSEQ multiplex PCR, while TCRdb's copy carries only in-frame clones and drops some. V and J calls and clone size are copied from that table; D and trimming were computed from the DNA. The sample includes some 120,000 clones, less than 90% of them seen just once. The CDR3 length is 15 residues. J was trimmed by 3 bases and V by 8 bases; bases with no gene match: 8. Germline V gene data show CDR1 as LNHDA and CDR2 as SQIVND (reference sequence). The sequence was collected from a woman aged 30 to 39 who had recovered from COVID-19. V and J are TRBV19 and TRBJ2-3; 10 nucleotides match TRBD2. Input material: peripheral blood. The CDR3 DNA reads TGTGCCAGTTCCTTAGCGGGAGGATATACAGATACGCAGTATTTT. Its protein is CASSLAGGYTDTQYF.